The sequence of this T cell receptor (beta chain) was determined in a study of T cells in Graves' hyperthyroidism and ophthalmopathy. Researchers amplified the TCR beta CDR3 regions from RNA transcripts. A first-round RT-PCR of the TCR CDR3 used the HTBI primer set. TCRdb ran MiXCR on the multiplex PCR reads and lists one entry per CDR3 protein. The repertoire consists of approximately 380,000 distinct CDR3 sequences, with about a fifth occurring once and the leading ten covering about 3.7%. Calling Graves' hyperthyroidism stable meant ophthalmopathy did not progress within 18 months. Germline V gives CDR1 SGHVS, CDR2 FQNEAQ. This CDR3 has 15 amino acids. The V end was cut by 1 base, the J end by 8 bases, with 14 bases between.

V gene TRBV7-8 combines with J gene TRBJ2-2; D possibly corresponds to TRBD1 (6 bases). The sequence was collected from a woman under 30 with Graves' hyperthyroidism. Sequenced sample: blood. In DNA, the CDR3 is TGTGCCAGCAGCTTAGTGCCCAGGGGTGAAGGGGAGCTGTTTTTT. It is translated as CASSLVPRGEGELFF.